This record covers a single TCR beta chain. Its cognate antigen is unknown. These data come from a study of radiotherapy plus CTLA-4 blockade in lung cancer. Overall study: Disease control was seen in about 34% of patients, objective responses in roughly 17%.

Sequenced by immunoSEQ multiplex PCR; TCRdb stores in-frame clones only, minus some. The table shows about 53,000 clones, with 70% to 90% occurring only once. Study-level findings and limits: Early clone dynamics of blood T cells, plus interferon-beta, reportedly predicted response best. Among blood TCR repertoires after radiotherapy plus ipilimumab, tumor-derived clones expanded.

Looked up from germline, CDR1 is MRHNA and CDR2 is SNTAGT. V was shortened by 4 bases and J by 5 bases, with 11 bases between the two germline ends. This CDR3 has 14 amino acids. The chain joins TRBV6-4 to TRBJ2-2, with D tentatively TRBD1 (6 bases). The specimen was peripheral blood, collected from a patient treated with radiotherapy plus ipilimumab. This receptor was obtained from a human donor with non-small cell lung cancer whose response to radiotherapy plus ipilimumab could not be evaluated. CDR3 in DNA: TGTGCCAGCAGTGCCCGCCAGGGGACCGGGGAGCTGTTTTTT. Amino acid sequence: CASSARQGTGELFF.